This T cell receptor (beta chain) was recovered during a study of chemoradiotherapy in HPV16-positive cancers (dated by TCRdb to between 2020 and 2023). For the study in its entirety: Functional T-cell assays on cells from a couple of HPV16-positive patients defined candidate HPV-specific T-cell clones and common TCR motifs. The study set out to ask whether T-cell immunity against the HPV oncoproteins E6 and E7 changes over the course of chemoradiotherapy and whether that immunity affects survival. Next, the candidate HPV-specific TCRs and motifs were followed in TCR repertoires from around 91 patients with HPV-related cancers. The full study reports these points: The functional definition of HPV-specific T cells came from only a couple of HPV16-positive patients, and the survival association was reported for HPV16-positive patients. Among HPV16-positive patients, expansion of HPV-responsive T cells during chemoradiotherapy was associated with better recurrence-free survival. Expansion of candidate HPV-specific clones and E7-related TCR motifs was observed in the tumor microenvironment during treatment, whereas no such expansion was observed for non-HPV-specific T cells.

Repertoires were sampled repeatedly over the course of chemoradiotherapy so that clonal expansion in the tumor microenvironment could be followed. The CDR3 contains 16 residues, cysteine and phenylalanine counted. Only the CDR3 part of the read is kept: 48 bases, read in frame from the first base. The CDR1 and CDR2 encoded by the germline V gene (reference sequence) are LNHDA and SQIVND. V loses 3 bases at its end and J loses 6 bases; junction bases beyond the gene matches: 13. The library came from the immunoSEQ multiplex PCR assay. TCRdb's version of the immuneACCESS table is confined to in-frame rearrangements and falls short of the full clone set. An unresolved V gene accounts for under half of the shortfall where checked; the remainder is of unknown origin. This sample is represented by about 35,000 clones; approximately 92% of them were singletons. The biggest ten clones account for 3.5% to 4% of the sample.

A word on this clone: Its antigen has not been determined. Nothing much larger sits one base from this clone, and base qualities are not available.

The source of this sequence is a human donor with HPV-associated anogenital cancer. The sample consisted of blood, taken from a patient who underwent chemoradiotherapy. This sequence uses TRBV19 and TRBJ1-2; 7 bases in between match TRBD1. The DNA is TGTGCCAGTAGTATTTCCGTGTCTCGGGACAGAAATGGCTACACCTTC. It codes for CASSISVSRDRNGYTF.